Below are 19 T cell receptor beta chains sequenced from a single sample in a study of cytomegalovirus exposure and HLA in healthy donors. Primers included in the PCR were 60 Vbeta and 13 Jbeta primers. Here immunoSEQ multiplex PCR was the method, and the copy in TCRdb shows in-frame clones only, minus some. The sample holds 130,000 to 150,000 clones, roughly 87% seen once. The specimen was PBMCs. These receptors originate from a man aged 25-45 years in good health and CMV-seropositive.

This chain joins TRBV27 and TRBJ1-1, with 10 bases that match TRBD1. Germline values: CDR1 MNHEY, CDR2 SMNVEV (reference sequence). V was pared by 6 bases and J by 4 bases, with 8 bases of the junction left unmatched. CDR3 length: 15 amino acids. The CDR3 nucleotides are TGTGCCAGCAGGACAGGGGGCGTGGGTTTCACTGAAGCTTTCTTT. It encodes CASRTGGVGFTEAFF.

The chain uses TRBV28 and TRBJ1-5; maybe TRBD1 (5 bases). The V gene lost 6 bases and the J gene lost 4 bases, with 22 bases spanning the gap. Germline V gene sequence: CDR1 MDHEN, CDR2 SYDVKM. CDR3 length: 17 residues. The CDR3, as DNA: TGTGCCAGCAGGTTAAAAAGTGCGCGGGACGCAAATCAGCCCCAGCATTTT. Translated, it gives CASRLKSARDANQPQHF. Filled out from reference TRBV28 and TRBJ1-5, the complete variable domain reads DVKVTQSSRYLVKRTGEKVFLECVQDMDHENMFWYRQDPGLGLRLIYFSYDVKMKEKGDIPEGYSVSREKKERFSLILESASTNQTSMYLCASRLKSARDANQPQHFGDGTRLSIL.

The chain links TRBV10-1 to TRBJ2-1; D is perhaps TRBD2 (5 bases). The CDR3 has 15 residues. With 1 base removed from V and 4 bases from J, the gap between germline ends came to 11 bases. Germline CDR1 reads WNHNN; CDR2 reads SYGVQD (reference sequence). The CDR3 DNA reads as TGCGCCAGCAGTGAGTTCCAGCGGTGTTACAATGAGCAGTTCTTC. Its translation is CASSEFQRCYNEQFF.

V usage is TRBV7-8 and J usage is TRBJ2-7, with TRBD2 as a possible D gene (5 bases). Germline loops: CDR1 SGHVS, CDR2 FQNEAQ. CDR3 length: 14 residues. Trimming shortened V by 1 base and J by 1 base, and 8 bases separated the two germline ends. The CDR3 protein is CASSLERESYEQYF. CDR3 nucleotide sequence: TGTGCCAGCAGCTTAGAACGGGAATCCTACGAGCAGTACTTC. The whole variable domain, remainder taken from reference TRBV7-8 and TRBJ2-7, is GAGVSQSPRYKVAKRGQDVALRCDPISGHVSLFWYQQALGQGPEFLTYFQNEAQLDKSGLPSDRFFAERPEGSVSTLKIQRTQQEDSAVYLCASSLERESYEQYFGPGTRLTVT.

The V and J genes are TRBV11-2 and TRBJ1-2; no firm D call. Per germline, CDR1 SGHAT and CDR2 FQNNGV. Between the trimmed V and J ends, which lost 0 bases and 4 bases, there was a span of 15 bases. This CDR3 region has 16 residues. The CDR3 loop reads CASSLDPPRLLYGYTF. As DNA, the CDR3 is TGTGCCAGCAGCTTAGACCCCCCTCGACTTCTCTATGGCTACACCTTC.

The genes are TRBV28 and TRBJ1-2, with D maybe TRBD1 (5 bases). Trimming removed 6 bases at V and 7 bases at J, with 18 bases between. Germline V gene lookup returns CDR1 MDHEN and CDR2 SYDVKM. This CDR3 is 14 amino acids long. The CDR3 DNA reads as TGTGCCAGCAGAGGGCCACGGGGACTAGGTGGCTACACCTTC. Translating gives CASRGPRGLGGYTF.

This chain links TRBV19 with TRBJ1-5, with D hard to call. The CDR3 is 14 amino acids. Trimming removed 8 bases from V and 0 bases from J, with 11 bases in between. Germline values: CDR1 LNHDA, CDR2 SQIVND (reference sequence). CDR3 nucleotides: TGTGCCAGTTGGCAGGCCTATAGCAATCAGCCCCAGCATTTT. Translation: CASWQAYSNQPQHF.

The CDR3 sequence: CASSRSTGNYGYTF. The DNA for the CDR3 is TGTGCCAGTAGCCGATCGACAGGAAATTATGGCTACACCTTC. The chain has TRBV19 and TRBJ1-2, with D maybe TRBD1 (6 bases). Germline CDR1 reads LNHDA; CDR2 reads SQIVND (reference sequence). The CDR3 sequence is 14 residues long. The V end was cut by 6 bases, the J end by 5 bases, with 16 bases between.

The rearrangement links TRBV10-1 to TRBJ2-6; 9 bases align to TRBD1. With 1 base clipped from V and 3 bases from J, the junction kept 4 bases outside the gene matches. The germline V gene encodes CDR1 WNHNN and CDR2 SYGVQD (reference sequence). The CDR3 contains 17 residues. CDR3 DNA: TGCGCCAGCAGTGAGTATGGGACAGGGTTTGGGGCCAACGTCCTGACTTTC. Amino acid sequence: CASSEYGTGFGANVLTF.

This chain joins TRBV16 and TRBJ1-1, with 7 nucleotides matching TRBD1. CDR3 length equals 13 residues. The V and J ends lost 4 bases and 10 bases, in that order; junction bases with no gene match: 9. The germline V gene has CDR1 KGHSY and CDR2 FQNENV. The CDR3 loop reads CASSRRQGTAAFF. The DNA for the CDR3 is TGTGCCAGCAGCCGGCGACAGGGAACGGCAGCTTTCTTT.

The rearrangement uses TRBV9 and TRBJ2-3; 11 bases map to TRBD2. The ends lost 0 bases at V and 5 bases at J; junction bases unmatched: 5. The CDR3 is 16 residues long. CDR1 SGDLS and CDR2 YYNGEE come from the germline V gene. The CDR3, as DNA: TGTGCCAGCAGCGTAGTGTCTAGCGGGAGGATAGATACGCAGTATTTT. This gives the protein CASSVVSSGRIDTQYF. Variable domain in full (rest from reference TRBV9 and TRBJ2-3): DSGVTQTPKHLITATGQRVTLRCSPRSGDLSVYWYQQSLDQGLQFLIQYYNGEERAKGNILERFSAQQFPDLHSELNLSSLELGDSALYFCASSVVSSGRIDTQYFGPGTRLTVL.

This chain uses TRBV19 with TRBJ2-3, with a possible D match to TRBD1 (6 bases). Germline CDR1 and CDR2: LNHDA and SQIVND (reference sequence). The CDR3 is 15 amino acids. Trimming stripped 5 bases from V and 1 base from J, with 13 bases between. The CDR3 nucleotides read TGTGCCAGTAGTCGGACAGTAGATGGCACAGATACGCAGTATTTT. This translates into CASSRTVDGTDTQYF.

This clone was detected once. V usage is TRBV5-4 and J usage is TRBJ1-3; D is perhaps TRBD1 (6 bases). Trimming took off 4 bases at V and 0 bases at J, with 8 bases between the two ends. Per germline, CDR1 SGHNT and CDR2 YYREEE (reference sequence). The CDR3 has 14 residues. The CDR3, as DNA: TGTGCCAGCAGCATGGACAGCTCTGGAAACACCATATATTTT. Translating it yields CASSMDSSGNTIYF.

The DNA of the CDR3 is TGTGCCAGCAGTTACGACAGACAAGAGACCCAGTACTTC. This encodes CASSYDRQETQYF. The chain combines TRBV27 with TRBJ2-5, with D perhaps TRBD1 (5 bases). The CDR3 contains 13 residues. Between the trimmed V and J ends, which lost 4 bases and 2 bases, there was a span of 8 bases. Germline V gives CDR1 MNHEY, CDR2 SMNVEV (reference sequence).

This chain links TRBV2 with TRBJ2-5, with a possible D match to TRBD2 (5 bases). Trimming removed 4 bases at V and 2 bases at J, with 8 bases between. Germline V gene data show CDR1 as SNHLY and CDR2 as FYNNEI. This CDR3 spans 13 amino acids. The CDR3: CASSGRLQETQYF. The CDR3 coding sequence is TGTGCCAGCAGTGGAAGACTACAAGAGACCCAGTACTTC. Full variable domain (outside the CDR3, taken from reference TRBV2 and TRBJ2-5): EPEVTQTPSHQVTQMGQEVILRCVPISNHLYFYWYRQILGQKVEFLVSFYNNEISEKSEIFDDQFSVERPDGSNFTLKIRSTKLEDSAMYFCASSGRLQETQYFGPGTRLLVL.

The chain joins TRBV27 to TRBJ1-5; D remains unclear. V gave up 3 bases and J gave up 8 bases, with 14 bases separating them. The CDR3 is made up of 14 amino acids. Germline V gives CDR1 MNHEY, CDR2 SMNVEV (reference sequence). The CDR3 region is CASSFGLPAEPQHF. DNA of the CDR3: TGTGCCAGCAGTTTTGGACTCCCGGCGGAGCCCCAGCATTTT.

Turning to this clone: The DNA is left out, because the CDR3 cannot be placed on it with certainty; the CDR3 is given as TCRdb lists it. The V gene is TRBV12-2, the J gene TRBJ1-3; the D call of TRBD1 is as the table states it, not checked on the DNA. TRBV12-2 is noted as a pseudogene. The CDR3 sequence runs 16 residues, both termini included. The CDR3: CASRPQGWGSGNTIYF.

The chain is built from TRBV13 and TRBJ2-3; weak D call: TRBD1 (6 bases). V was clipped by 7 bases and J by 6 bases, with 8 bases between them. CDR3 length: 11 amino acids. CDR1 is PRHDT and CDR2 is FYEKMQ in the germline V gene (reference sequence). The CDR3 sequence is CASTQGDTQYF. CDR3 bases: TGTGCCAGCACCCAGGGGGATACGCAGTATTTT.

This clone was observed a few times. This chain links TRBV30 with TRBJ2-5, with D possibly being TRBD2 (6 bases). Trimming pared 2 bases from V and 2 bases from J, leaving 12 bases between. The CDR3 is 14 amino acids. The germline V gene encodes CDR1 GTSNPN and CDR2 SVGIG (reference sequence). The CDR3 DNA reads TGTGCCTGGAGTATACGGGAGCGACAAGAGACCCAGTACTTC. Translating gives CAWSIRERQETQYF.